The 9 T cell receptor beta chains below all came from one sample that was sequenced in a study of radiotherapy plus CTLA-4 blockade in lung cancer. Sequenced by immunoSEQ multiplex PCR; TCRdb stores in-frame clones only, minus some. The sample has 80,000 to 95,000 clones; about four fifths are singletons. The sequences come from peripheral blood, collected from a patient treated with radiotherapy plus ipilimumab. The receptors come from a human donor with non-small cell lung cancer who had stable disease on radiotherapy plus ipilimumab.

The chain has TRBV5-1 and TRBJ2-2; D may be TRBD2 (5 bases). Trimming stripped 2 bases from V and 4 bases from J, with 12 bases between. Germline lookup yields CDR1 SGHRS and CDR2 YFSETQ. CDR3 length: 15 residues. The CDR3 sequence is CASSLPSAGTGELFF. The CDR3 bases are TGCGCCAGCAGCTTACCAAGCGCGGGCACCGGGGAGCTGTTTTTT.

V is TRBV5-4 and J is TRBJ1-4, with TRBD1 as a possible D gene (5 bases). Trimming pared 2 bases from V and 5 bases from J, leaving 13 bases between. The CDR3 consists of 15 residues. CDR1 SGHNT and CDR2 YYREEE come from the germline V gene (reference sequence). The DNA of the CDR3 is TGTGCCAGCAGCTTAACCGGGACGGGAAATGAAAAACTGTTTTTT. Amino acid sequence: CASSLTGTGNEKLFF.

The chain recombines TRBV30 with TRBJ2-7; 11 nucleotides agree with TRBD1. Germline V gives CDR1 GTSNPN, CDR2 SVGIG (reference sequence). The CDR3 contains 15 residues. Germline trimming cut 1 base from V and 5 bases from J; bases unmatched to any gene: 7. CDR3: CAWSAIGQGAHEQYF. In DNA, the CDR3 is TGTGCCTGGAGTGCCATAGGACAGGGGGCCCACGAGCAGTACTTC.

This rearrangement joins TRBV5-1 to TRBJ2-3; TRBD1 is a possible D gene (6 bases). CDR1 and CDR2 from the germline V gene are SGHRS and YFSETQ. CDR3 size: 15 residues. The V gene lost 1 base and the J gene lost 4 bases, with 13 bases spanning the gap. CDR3 in amino acids: CASSLRGMGADTQYF. The CDR3 nucleotides are TGCGCCAGCAGCTTGAGGGGGATGGGGGCAGATACGCAGTATTTT. The full variable domain, in which reference TRBV5-1 and TRBJ2-3 provide the parts outside the CDR3, is KAGVTQTPRYLIKTRGQQVTLSCSPISGHRSVSWYQQTPGQGLQFLFEYFSETQRNKGNFPGRFSGRQFSNSRSEMNVSTLELGDSALYLCASSLRGMGADTQYFGPGTRLTVL.

V and J are TRBV11-2 and TRBJ2-2, with TRBD2 matching over 7 bases. Germline trimming cut 1 base from V and 4 bases from J; bases unmatched to any gene: 6. The germline CDR1 and CDR2 sequences are SGHAT and FQNNGV. The CDR3 consists of 16 residues. CDR3 nucleotides: TGTGCCAGCAGCTTAGGATTCTCGGGGGGCACCGGGGAGCTGTTTTTT. Protein: CASSLGFSGGTGELFF.

V usage is TRBV6-4 and J usage is TRBJ1-1; TRBD1 aligns across 7 bases. The germline CDR1 and CDR2 sequences are MRHNA and SNTAGT. With 6 bases clipped from V and 6 bases from J, the junction kept 13 bases outside the gene matches. This CDR3 has 15 residues. CDR3 DNA: TGTGCCAGCAGGCGGGACAGTATCGAACAGGCTGAAGCTTTCTTT. Translation: CASRRDSIEQAEAFF.

The CDR3 is CASRTDRGLEQYF. The CDR3 region has the DNA TGTGCCAGCAGGACAGACAGGGGACTCGAGCAGTACTTC. The chain couples TRBV5-4 to TRBJ2-7, with 8 bases fitting TRBD1. V shed 5 bases and J 6 bases; nucleotides not matched to a gene: 7. This CDR3 is 13 amino acids long. CDR1 SGHNT and CDR2 YYREEE come from the germline V gene (reference sequence).

This clone was found a few times. The CDR3 DNA sequence: TGTGCCAGCAGGAATACAGGCGAGCAGTACTTC. This codes for CASRNTGEQYF. This chain connects TRBV6-1 to TRBJ2-7, with D tentatively TRBD1 (5 bases). The CDR3 contains 11 residues. The germline CDR1 and CDR2 sequences are MNHNS and SASEGT. The ends were cut back, 6 bases at V and 6 bases at J, with 9 bases in the middle.

The V call is TRBV28, the J call TRBJ2-1; tentatively, D is TRBD2 (6 bases). The CDR3 loop spans 12 amino acids. Per the germline V gene, CDR1 is MDHEN and CDR2 is SYDVKM. The V end lost 2 bases, the J end lost 7 bases, and 6 bases lay between the germline ends. CDR3 in DNA: TGTGCCAGCAGTTTAGGGGGGAATGAGCAGTTCTTC. This gives the protein CASSLGGNEQFF.